This TCR beta chain was obtained from a study of OX40 agonist ivuxolimab in advanced cancers. Findings and limits, study-wide: CD4+ T cells averaged fewer expanded clones than CD8+ T cells. No determination was made of the antigen specificity of the expanded peripheral T cells.

The protocol was immunoSEQ multiplex PCR, while the TCRdb copy is restricted to in-frame clones and leaves out a portion. The sample yields about 150,000 clones, around 94% seen once. Trimming left V 5 bases short and J 8 bases short, with 19 bases between. Germline loops: CDR1 SQVTM, CDR2 ANQGSEA. The CDR3 runs to 14 residues. Turning to this clone: Its matching antigen is unknown.

The source of this sequence is an adult with an advanced solid tumor such as melanoma, head and neck, liver or kidney cancer. V is TRBV29-1 and J is TRBJ2-1, with D perhaps assigned TRBD1 or TRBD2 (5 bases each). The sample was CD4+ or CD8+ T cells sorted from blood, taken in a trial of the OX40 agonist ivuxolimab. CDR3 nucleotide sequence: TGCAGCGTTACGGGGAAGTGGGGCGTCCATGAGCAGTTCTTC. Its protein product is CSVTGKWGVHEQFF.